The rows below give T cell receptor beta chains drawn from one sample of a study of blood T cell repertoires in COVID-19. The table came from immunoSEQ multiplex PCR; TCRdb's copy has only in-frame clones and leaves some out. In the table there are approximately 80,000 clones, around 81% of which are singletons. Source material: peripheral blood. These receptors came from a woman between 70 and 85 years old with acute or convalescent COVID-19. Both conserved end residues are part of each CDR3. A D gene is named only where the DNA matches it firmly. The size of a clone is reported for some rows only, either as once, few or many, or as a class for expanded clones.

j_call v_call d_call clone_size cdr3_aa cdr3_nt
TRBJ2-3 TRBV3-1/TRBV3-2 NA NA CASSSRGTDTQYF TGTGCCAGCAGCTCCCGGGGGACAGATACGCAGTATTTT
TRBJ1-1 TRBV6-5 NA NA CASSPRQNTEAFF TGTGCCAGCAGTCCTCGACAGAACACTGAAGCTTTCTTT
TRBJ1-1 TRBV20-1 NA NA CSASRTEEIFF TGCAGTGCTTCCCGGACTGAGGAAATTTTCTTT
TRBJ1-1 TRBV12-3/TRBV12-4 NA once CASRQGWNTEAFF TGTGCCAGCAGACAGGGCTGGAACACTGAAGCTTTCTTT
TRBJ1-1 TRBV3-1/TRBV3-2 NA NA CASSPRQALMNTEAFF TGTGCCAGCAGCCCTCGACAGGCGTTGATGAACACTGAAGCTTTCTTT
TRBJ1-1 TRBV7-9 NA few CASSTSGGGLKAFF TGTGCCAGCAGCACGTCGGGGGGCGGGTTAAAAGCTTTCTTT
TRBJ2-3 TRBV29-1 TRBD1 NA CSVETTGLPDTQYF TGCAGCGTTGAAACGACAGGGCTCCCCGATACGCAGTATTTT
TRBJ2-3 TRBV9 NA once CASSVVPGQERMDTQYF TGTGCCAGCAGCGTAGTTCCCGGACAAGAACGTATGGATACGCAGTATTTT
TRBJ1-6 TRBV19 NA NA CASSEAGRRYNSPLHF TGTGCCAGTAGTGAGGCAGGGCGACGCTATAATTCACCCCTCCACTTT
TRBJ1-5 TRBV6-2/TRBV6-3 NA NA CASSYGQFRNQPQHF TGTGCCAGCAGTTACGGACAGTTTCGGAATCAGCCCCAGCATTTT
TRBJ1-1 TRBV5-1 TRBD1 NA CASSITGGVNTEAFF TGCGCCAGCAGCATTACAGGGGGAGTGAACACTGAAGCTTTCTTT
TRBJ1-6 TRBV25-1 NA few CASSEGPGASNSPLHF TGTGCCAGCAGTGAAGGGCCAGGGGCGAGTAATTCACCCCTCCACTTT
TRBJ1-5 TRBV6-5 NA NA CASSNPGAMSQHF TGTGCCAGCAGTAACCCTGGGGCAATGAGCCAGCATTTT
TRBJ1-5 TRBV4-1 NA once CASSQFTAVNQPQHF TGCGCCAGCAGCCAATTCACAGCGGTTAATCAGCCCCAGCATTTT
TRBJ1-2 TRBV10-2 TRBD1 NA CASGKGQGTYGYTF TGCGCCAGTGGGAAGGGACAGGGGACCTATGGCTACACCTTC
TRBJ1-5 TRBV7-8 NA NA CASSLARDNYSNQPQHF TGTGCCAGCAGCTTAGCTAGGGACAATTATAGCAATCAGCCCCAGCATTTT
TRBJ2-7 TRBV15 TRBD2 once CATSSNTGLASEQYF TGTGCCACCAGCAGTAACACGGGACTAGCATCCGAGCAGTACTTC
TRBJ1-1 TRBV7-8 TRBD1 NA CASSVDRGEVGTEAFF TGTGCCAGCAGCGTCGACAGGGGAGAAGTAGGGACTGAAGCTTTCTTT